These 7 T cell receptor beta chains came from one sample sequenced in a study of control samples from healthy donors and cancer patients (dated by TCRdb to 2018 to 2020). Library method: the immunoSEQ multiplex PCR assay. Drawn from immuneACCESS, this table holds only the in-frame rearrangements with V and J called that TCRdb kept. Clones are partly lost; checked studies trace under half to an unresolved V gene and leave the rest unexplained. In all, the sample holds over 110,000 clones, and 80% to 90% of those were seen once. The ten largest clones add up to approximately 8.6% of the sample. Material for sequencing was blood. The source is a young woman in good health.

The chain employs TRBV19 and TRBJ2-3; 11 bases match TRBD2. V was pared by 6 bases and J by 3 bases, with 5 bases of the junction left unmatched. Germline V gives CDR1 LNHDA, CDR2 SQIVND (reference sequence). The CDR3 has 15 residues. The chain's CDR3 is CASSTSGRGTDTQYF. The CDR3 DNA reads TGTGCCAGTAGCACTAGCGGGAGAGGTACAGATACGCAGTATTTT.

The chain joins TRBV24-1 to TRBJ1-2; possibly TRBD1 for D (6 bases). Germline values: CDR1 KGHDR, CDR2 SFDVKD. V lost 5 bases and J lost 2, with 17 bases in between. The CDR3 sequence is 16 residues long. CDR3 DNA: TGTGCCACCAGTGCGAACAGGGCTCGGTCCAACTATGGCTACACCTTC. Translation: CATSANRARSNYGYTF.

The chain combines TRBV5-1 with TRBJ2-1, with a weak D call TRBD1 (6 bases). Trimming took 4 bases from V and 10 from J, leaving 12 bases between them. Looked up from germline, CDR1 is SGHRS and CDR2 is YFSETQ. The CDR3 is 12 residues long. The CDR3 sequence is CASSPQGKEQFF. DNA for the CDR3: TGCGCCAGCAGCCCCCAGGGGAAAGAGCAGTTCTTC.

The V and J genes are TRBV6-5 and TRBJ2-7, with D maybe TRBD1 (6 bases). Germline values: CDR1 MNHEY, CDR2 SVGAGI. The CDR3 consists of 15 residues. V lost 7 bases, J lost 1 base, and 17 bases lay in between. The CDR3 sequence: CASKLSLGTSYEQYF. In nucleotides, the CDR3 is TGTGCCAGCAAACTGTCTTTAGGGACATCCTACGAGCAGTACTTC.

The J gene is TRBJ2-1, the V gene TRBV19; D is ambiguous. CDR1 is LNHDA and CDR2 is SQIVND in the germline V gene (reference sequence). The CDR3 has 13 amino acids. Trimming shortened V by 4 bases and J by 0 bases, and 4 bases separated the two germline ends. The CDR3 sequence is CASSTNSYNEQFF. CDR3 sequence (DNA): TGTGCCAGTAGTACGAACTCCTACAATGAGCAGTTCTTC. Filled out from reference TRBV19 and TRBJ2-1, the complete variable domain reads DGGITQSPKYLFRKEGQNVTLSCEQNLNHDAMYWYRQDPGQGLRLIYYSQIVNDFQKGDIAEGYSVSREKKESFPLTVTSAQKNPTAFYLCASSTNSYNEQFFGPGTRLTVL.

The chain has TRBV5-1 and TRBJ2-7, with TRBD2 matching 10 bases. CDR3 length equals 19 residues. Trimming at V came to 2 bases and at J to 2 bases, leaving 16 bases not matched to a gene. Per germline, CDR1 SGHRS and CDR2 YFSETQ. The CDR3 sequence: CASSFLGAASGSSAYEQYF. The DNA of the CDR3 is TGCGCCAGCAGCTTCCTAGGCGCGGCTAGCGGGAGCTCGGCCTACGAGCAGTACTTC. The full variable domain, with the rest looked up from reference TRBV5-1 and TRBJ2-7, is KAGVTQTPRYLIKTRGQQVTLSCSPISGHRSVSWYQQTPGQGLQFLFEYFSETQRNKGNFPGRFSGRQFSNSRSEMNVSTLELGDSALYLCASSFLGAASGSSAYEQYFGPGTRLTVT.

This chain links TRBV4-2 with TRBJ2-5; 7 bases align to TRBD1. Germline lookup yields CDR1 LGHNA and CDR2 YNFKEQ. The CDR3 runs 13 residues. Unmatched junction bases numbered 4, after V lost 6 bases and J lost 3 bases. The CDR3 loop is CASSRDSEETQYF. CDR3 in DNA: TGTGCCAGCAGTCGGGACAGTGAAGAGACCCAGTACTTC.